This T cell receptor beta chain was sequenced during a study of T cells in Graves' hyperthyroidism and ophthalmopathy. This clonotype was recorded a few times. The germline gives CDR1 SGHTA, CDR2 FQGNSA. This CDR3 has 14 amino acids. With 1 base removed from V and 7 bases from J, the gap between germline ends came to 11 bases. Regions amplified from RNA transcripts were the TCR beta CDR3 regions. HTBI primers were used for first-round RT-PCR of the TCR CDR3. Each CDR3 protein gets one entry after TCRdb re-called the multiplex PCR reads with MiXCR. The sample gives about 680,000 distinct CDR3 sequences, 35% of which show up once; more than 25% is in the top ten.

The V gene is TRBV7-2, the J gene TRBJ1-5; the D gene is possibly TRBD1 (6 bases). This receptor was identified in a woman aged 40 to 50 with Graves' hyperthyroidism. The sample consisted of blood. Here the CDR3 reads CASSLGNRDQPQHF. The DNA for the CDR3 is TGTGCCAGCAGCTTAGGTAACAGGGACCAGCCCCAGCATTTT.